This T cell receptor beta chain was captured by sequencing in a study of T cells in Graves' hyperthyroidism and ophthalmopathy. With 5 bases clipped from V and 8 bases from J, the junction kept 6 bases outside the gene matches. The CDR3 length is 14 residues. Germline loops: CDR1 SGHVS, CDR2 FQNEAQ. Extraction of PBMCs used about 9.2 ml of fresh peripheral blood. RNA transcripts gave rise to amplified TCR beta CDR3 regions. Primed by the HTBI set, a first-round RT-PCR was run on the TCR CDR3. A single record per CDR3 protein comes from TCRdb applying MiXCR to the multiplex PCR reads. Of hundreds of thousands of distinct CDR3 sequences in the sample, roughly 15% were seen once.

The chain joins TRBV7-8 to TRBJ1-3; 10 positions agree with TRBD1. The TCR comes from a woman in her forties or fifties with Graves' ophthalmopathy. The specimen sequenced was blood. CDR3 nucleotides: TGTGCCAGCAGCCTAGACAGGGGGCTGGACACCATATATTTT. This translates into CASSLDRGLDTIYF.